The 21 T cell receptor beta chains presented below share a single source sample, sequenced in a study of T cells after yellow fever vaccination. TCRdb re-called the 5' RACE reads with MiXCR, one entry per CDR3 protein. The repertoire holds over 35,000 distinct CDR3 sequences, with around 6.8% as singletons. Material: PBMCs, either bulk or a sorted T-cell subset (CD4+, CD8+, memory, or dextramer-sorted; not recorded which), obtained 45 days after the yellow fever booster vaccination. Every receptor here comes from a man aged 25 to 45 who received the YFV17D yellow fever vaccine.

The genes are TRBV15 and TRBJ1-1, with 8 nucleotides matching TRBD1. V shed 1 base and J 4 bases; nucleotides not matched to a gene: 8. From germline, CDR1 is LNHNV and CDR2 YYDKDF (reference sequence). This CDR3 is 16 amino acids long. CDR3 sequence: CATSRVHWDRSTEAFF. DNA of the CDR3: TGTGCCACCAGCAGAGTTCACTGGGACAGGAGCACTGAAGCTTTCTTT.

The rearrangement links TRBV12-3 or TRBV12-4 to TRBJ2-7; D may be TRBD1 or TRBD2 (6 bases each). There are 16 residues in the CDR3. V was shortened by 7 bases and J by 6 bases, with 25 bases between the two germline ends. The CDR3 region is CASKGGGTRLDAEQYF. In DNA, the CDR3 is TGTGCCAGCAAGGGGGGTGGGACTCGCCTTGACGCCGAGCAGTACTTC.

This clonotype appeared a few times. The chain is built from TRBV19 and TRBJ1-5; 7 bases match TRBD1. J lost 0 bases, V lost 6 bases, and 8 bases had no gene match. Germline V gene lookup returns CDR1 LNHDA and CDR2 SQIVND (reference sequence). This CDR3 comprises 16 residues. This CDR3 reads CASSGQARLSNQPQHF. CDR3 in DNA: TGTGCCAGTAGCGGACAGGCGCGTCTTAGCAATCAGCCCCAGCATTTT.

There are many counts of this clonotype. V usage is TRBV5-1 and J usage is TRBJ2-2; D possibly corresponds to TRBD2 (6 bases). The CDR3 loop spans 19 amino acids. Trimming shortened V by 0 bases and J by 2 bases, and 20 bases separated the two germline ends. The germline gives CDR1 SGHRS, CDR2 YFSETQ. The DNA for the CDR3 is TGCGCCAGCAGCTTGGTTGCGGGGACTGTCGGGGGAAACACCGGGGAGCTGTTTTTT. Translating gives CASSLVAGTVGGNTGELFF.

This clonotype was seen many times. The J gene is TRBJ2-7, the V gene TRBV5-1, with 8 bases aligning to TRBD1. The germline CDR1 and CDR2 sequences are SGHRS and YFSETQ. The CDR3 extends over 15 amino acids. Unmatched junction bases numbered 5, after V lost 0 bases and J lost 3 bases. The CDR3 loop is CASSLAAGGFYEQYF. The CDR3 bases are TGCGCCAGCAGCTTGGCCGCAGGGGGCTTCTACGAGCAGTACTTC. Variable domain in full (rest from reference TRBV5-1 and TRBJ2-7): KAGVTQTPRYLIKTRGQQVTLSCSPISGHRSVSWYQQTPGQGLQFLFEYFSETQRNKGNFPGRFSGRQFSNSRSEMNVSTLELGDSALYLCASSLAAGGFYEQYFGPGTRLTVT.

The chain has TRBV6-5 and TRBJ2-3; D not certain. Germline lookup yields CDR1 MNHEY and CDR2 SVGAGI. The CDR3 consists of 12 residues. With 3 bases removed from V and 10 bases from J, the gap between germline ends came to 11 bases. The CDR3 nucleotides read TGTGCCAGCAGTTATGGCCCTGGGGCGCAGTATTTT. It specifies CASSYGPGAQYF.

This clonotype was counted at least ten times. The rearrangement joins TRBV24-1 to TRBJ2-7, with unresolved D. CDR1 and CDR2 from the germline V gene are KGHDR and SFDVKD. The CDR3 is 15 amino acids. V was clipped by 6 bases and J by 5 bases, with 19 bases between them. The CDR3 nucleotides are TGTGCCACCAGTTCCTCCGTTACGCTAGTAGACGAGCAGTACTTC. This sequence encodes CATSSSVTLVDEQYF.

This clonotype came up a few times. The chain has TRBV7-6 and TRBJ2-5; D uncertain. Trimming stripped 3 bases from V and 9 bases from J, with 8 bases between. This CDR3 comprises 11 residues. Germline V gene sequence: CDR1 SGHVS, CDR2 FNYEAQ. The chain's CDR3 is CASSFDWAQYF. Written as DNA, the CDR3 is TGTGCCAGCAGCTTTGACTGGGCCCAGTACTTC.

In its sample, this clonotype was seen many times. The chain links TRBV5-1 to TRBJ2-7, with D tentatively TRBD1 (5 bases). V lost 0 bases, J lost 3 bases, and 10 bases lay in between. CDR1 is SGHRS and CDR2 is YFSETQ in the germline V gene. The CDR3 consists of 14 residues. CDR3 amino acids: CASSLGGTYYEQYF. In DNA, the CDR3 is TGCGCCAGCAGCTTGGGGGGCACCTACTACGAGCAGTACTTC.

At least ten counts were recorded for this clonotype. The V call is TRBV6-5, the J call TRBJ2-7, with 12 bases aligning to TRBD2. Germline V CDR1 and CDR2: MNHEY, SVGAGI. V shed 5 bases and J 2 bases; nucleotides not matched to a gene: 10. The CDR3 length is 17 residues. CDR3 sequence reads: CASSIAGTSGPAYEQYF. The CDR3 DNA reads as TGTGCCAGCAGTATAGCCGGGACTAGCGGGCCCGCCTACGAGCAGTACTTC.

This clonotype was counted many times. This rearrangement joins TRBV7-8 to TRBJ2-3, with 13 nucleotides matching TRBD2. The V and J ends lost 5 bases and 6 bases, in that order; junction bases with no gene match: 14. Looked up from germline, CDR1 is SGHVS and CDR2 is FQNEAQ. The CDR3 loop spans 18 amino acids. As DNA, the CDR3 is TGTGCCAGCAGCCCCCGACGACCGACTAGCGGGAGGTCCGATACGCAGTATTTT. This codes for CASSPRRPTSGRSDTQYF.

This clonotype was seen a few times. The V gene is TRBV20-1, the J gene TRBJ1-2; 7 bases map to TRBD1. The CDR3 has 11 residues. Germline V gives CDR1 DFQATT, CDR2 SNEGSKA (reference sequence). The CDR3 loop reads CRQTGNYGYTF. The DNA of the CDR3 is TGCAGGCAGACAGGGAACTATGGCTACACCTTC.

The chain employs TRBV5-1 and TRBJ2-1; D call uncertain. Looked up from germline, CDR1 is SGHRS and CDR2 is YFSETQ. This CDR3 has 14 residues. V was clipped by 4 bases and J by 7 bases, with 15 bases between them. The DNA for the CDR3 is TGCGCCAGCAGCACCGGACCGGGTTTGAATGAGCAGTTCTTC. As protein: CASSTGPGLNEQFF.

This clonotype showed up many times. This sequence joins TRBV7-2 and TRBJ2-5; 9 bases align to TRBD1. The CDR3 loop spans 17 amino acids. Germline V lookup: CDR1 SGHTA, CDR2 FQGNSA. The ends lost 1 base at V and 5 bases at J; junction bases unmatched: 11. CDR3 sequence: CASSLGWDRVRRETQYF. CDR3 bases: TGTGCCAGCAGCTTAGGCTGGGACAGGGTCAGGAGGGAGACCCAGTACTTC. Together with reference TRBV7-2 and TRBJ2-5, the CDR3 gives the full variable domain: GAGVSQSPSNKVTEKGKDVELRCDPISGHTALYWYRQSLGQGLEFLIYFQGNSAPDKSGLPSDRFSAERTGGSVSTLTIQRTQQEDSAVYLCASSLGWDRVRRETQYFGPGTRLLVL.

This clonotype was observed at least ten times. The genes are TRBV10-3 and TRBJ1-3; D is unresolved. The CDR3 spans 17 residues. Germline V gene data show CDR1 as ENHRY and CDR2 as SYGVKD. The germline V and J ends were trimmed by 1 base and 0 bases, with 13 bases remaining between them. Here the CDR3 reads CAISEYPYGDSGNTIYF. DNA for the CDR3: TGTGCCATCAGTGAGTACCCCTACGGGGACTCTGGAAACACCATATATTTT.

This clonotype was counted many times. This chain connects TRBV3-1 to TRBJ1-1; D not resolved. V lost 1 base and J lost 1, with 13 bases in between. Looked up from germline, CDR1 is LGHDT and CDR2 is YNNKEL (reference sequence). The CDR3 length is 16 residues. The CDR3 region has the DNA TGTGCCAGCAGCCAAGTAAGAAGAGCACCGAACACTGAAGCTTTCTTT. This sequence encodes CASSQVRRAPNTEAFF.

There are many counts of this clonotype. V is TRBV20-1 and J is TRBJ2-3; TRBD2 matches 11 bases. The CDR3 sequence is 17 residues long. In germline, CDR1 is DFQATT, CDR2 SNEGSKA (reference sequence). Trimming at V came to 4 bases and at J to 4 bases, leaving 13 bases not matched to a gene. The CDR3 DNA reads TGCAGTGCTAACACCGGGCTAGCGGGAGGAGGTGCAGATACGCAGTATTTT. Amino acid sequence: CSANTGLAGGGADTQYF.

This clonotype was seen repeatedly, ten times or more. The gene calls are TRBV3-1 and TRBJ2-7; 14 positions match TRBD2. J gave up 10 bases and V 8 bases, and 10 bases lay outside the gene matches. CDR1 and CDR2 from the germline V gene are LGHDT and YNNKEL (reference sequence). The CDR3 loop spans 14 amino acids. The CDR3 here is CASALGTSGSGQYF. The CDR3 DNA follows: TGTGCCAGCGCCCTGGGGACTAGCGGGAGTGGTCAGTACTTC.

This clonotype has ten or more counts. The rearrangement links TRBV11-2 to TRBJ2-5; D is unclear. The V gene's germline CDR1 is SGHAT and CDR2 FQNNGV. The CDR3 has 13 residues. The V end was cut by 4 bases, the J end by 4 bases, with 10 bases between. The CDR3 here is CASSSGLRETQYF. The CDR3 DNA sequence: TGTGCCAGCAGCTCCGGGCTTAGAGAGACCCAGTACTTC.

This clonotype was observed a few times. J is TRBJ2-2 and V is TRBV7-2; no clear D. The V gene lost 8 bases and the J gene lost 6 bases, with 10 bases spanning the gap. CDR1 and CDR2 (germline): SGHTA, FQGNSA. This CDR3 comprises 12 residues. CDR3 sequence reads: CASVLVSGELFF. The CDR3 DNA follows: TGTGCCAGCGTCTTGGTCTCCGGGGAGCTGTTTTTT.

This clonotype has ten or more counts. V and J are TRBV3-1 and TRBJ2-3, with D possibly being TRBD1 or TRBD2 (5 bases each). From germline, CDR1 is LGHDT and CDR2 YNNKEL (reference sequence). With 0 bases removed from V and 3 bases from J, the gap between germline ends came to 10 bases. This CDR3 contains 15 residues. CDR3 bases: TGTGCCAGCAGCCAAGAGTTGGGGACGACAGATACGCAGTATTTT. Amino acid sequence: CASSQELGTTDTQYF.